Reported below is one TCR beta chain. This sample stems from a study of a mutant IDH1 vaccine in newly diagnosed glioma. Unmatched junction bases numbered 5, after V lost 5 bases and J lost 3 bases. The CDR3 sequence is 15 residues long. The V gene's germline CDR1 is SGHTA and CDR2 FQGNSA. Time point indicated: baseline, week 1 (first vaccination visit). Treatment given: pre-vaccination baseline after standard-of-care therapy. Donor diagnoses consisted of new WHO grade 3 or 4 IDH1-mutant, ATRX-lost astrocytomas. Profiling relied on immunoSEQ multiplex PCR, and the TCRdb table lists in-frame clones only, not all of them. The data contain roughly 51,000 clones, about nine tenths of them singletons.

This clonotype was sampled from a man aged 35 to 55 with glioma. This rearrangement joins TRBV7-2 to TRBJ1-5; 9 bases agree with TRBD1. The specimen was PBMCs, collected from a glioma patient treated with radiotherapy, temozolomide or both. The CDR3 is CASSAGTGLNQPQHF. The CDR3 DNA follows: TGTGCCAGCAGCGCCGGGACAGGGCTCAATCAGCCCCAGCATTTT.